This entry lists 6 T cell receptor beta chains sequenced from one sample in a study of blood T cell repertoires in COVID-19. Assay used: immunoSEQ multiplex PCR; TCRdb lists only in-frame clones, some missing. The top ten hold more than 15% of the sample, which has some 270,000 clones, roughly four fifths seen once. Sample: peripheral blood. The receptors here all came from a person aged 65-85 years with COVID-19, enrolled during active disease.

This clone was found a few times. The rearrangement links TRBV9 to TRBJ2-2; D is perhaps TRBD1 (5 bases). V dropped 5 bases and J dropped 0 bases, with 11 bases sitting between them. CDR1 is SGDLS and CDR2 is YYNGEE in the germline V gene. The CDR3 runs 15 residues. This CDR3 is CASRVTEANTGELFF. The CDR3 DNA sequence: TGTGCCAGCAGGGTGACAGAGGCGAACACCGGGGAGCTGTTTTTT.

The genes are TRBV9 and TRBJ1-2, with D possibly being TRBD1 (5 bases). CDR3 length: 12 amino acids. Trimming cost V 3 bases and J 7 bases, with 10 bases left between them. CDR1 and CDR2 (germline): SGDLS, YYNGEE. This chain's CDR3 is CASSGGVSGYTF. The CDR3 nucleotides are TGTGCCAGCAGCGGGGGGGTGTCTGGCTACACCTTC.

The chain links TRBV7-2 to TRBJ2-1; TRBD2 matches at 7 bases. The CDR3 covers 14 residues. Trimming cost V 6 bases and J 15 bases; bases outside gene matches: 17. The germline V gene encodes CDR1 SGHTA and CDR2 FQGNSA. The CDR3 spells CASSPALAGGLWFF. CDR3 sequence (DNA): TGTGCCAGCAGTCCCGCCCTTGCCGGGGGGTTGTGGTTCTTC.

The chain combines TRBV19 with TRBJ2-1, with 11 positions matching TRBD1. CDR1 is LNHDA and CDR2 is SQIVND in the germline V gene (reference sequence). With 6 bases clipped from V and 3 bases from J, the junction kept 1 base outside the gene matches. The CDR3 is made up of 14 amino acids. DNA of the CDR3: TGTGCCAGTAGGGGGACAGGGGGCTACAATGAGCAGTTCTTC. As protein: CASRGTGGYNEQFF.

CDR3 sequence: CASSRTSGGTIQYF. Written as DNA, the CDR3 is TGTGCCAGCAGCCGGACTAGCGGGGGGACCATTCAGTACTTC. The chain couples TRBV9 to TRBJ2-4; TRBD2 aligns across 14 bases. Germline CDR1 and CDR2: SGDLS and YYNGEE. The V and J ends lost 4 bases and 9 bases, in that order; junction bases with no gene match: 3. There are 14 residues in the CDR3.

CDR3 amino acids: CASSLGVGSYTGELFF. CDR3 nucleotides: TGTGCCAGCAGCTTAGGGGTGGGGAGCTACACCGGGGAGCTGTTTTTT. The rearrangement joins TRBV7-2 to TRBJ2-2; D perhaps matches TRBD2 (5 bases). This CDR3 region has 16 residues. The V end was cut by 1 base, the J end by 3 bases, with 12 bases between. Germline V lookup: CDR1 SGHTA, CDR2 FQGNSA. The whole variable domain, remainder taken from reference TRBV7-2 and TRBJ2-2, is GAGVSQSPSNKVTEKGKDVELRCDPISGHTALYWYRQSLGQGLEFLIYFQGNSAPDKSGLPSDRFSAERTGGSVSTLTIQRTQQEDSAVYLCASSLGVGSYTGELFFGEGSRLTVL.